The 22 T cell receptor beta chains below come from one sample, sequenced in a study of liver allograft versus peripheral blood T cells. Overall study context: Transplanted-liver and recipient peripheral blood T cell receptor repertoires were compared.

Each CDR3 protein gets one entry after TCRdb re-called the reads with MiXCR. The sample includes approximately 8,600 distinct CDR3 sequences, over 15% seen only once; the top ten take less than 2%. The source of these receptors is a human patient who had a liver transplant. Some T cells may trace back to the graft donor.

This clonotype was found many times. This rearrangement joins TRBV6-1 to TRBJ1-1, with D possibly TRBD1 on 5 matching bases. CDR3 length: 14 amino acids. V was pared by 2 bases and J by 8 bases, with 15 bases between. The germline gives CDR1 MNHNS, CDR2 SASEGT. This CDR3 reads CASSENGAWDEAFF. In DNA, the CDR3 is TGTGCCAGCAGTGAAAACGGGGCATGGGACGAAGCTTTCTTT.

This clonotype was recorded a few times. CDR3 sequence reads: CASSPGQGYGYTF. The CDR3 DNA reads as TGTGCCAGCAGCCCCGGACAGGGATATGGCTACACCTTC. This chain links TRBV7-9 with TRBJ1-2; 8 bases map to TRBD1. This CDR3 comprises 13 residues. Germline assignment: CDR1 SEHNR and CDR2 FQNEAQ (reference sequence). V lost 5 bases, J lost 5 bases, and 4 bases stayed unmatched.

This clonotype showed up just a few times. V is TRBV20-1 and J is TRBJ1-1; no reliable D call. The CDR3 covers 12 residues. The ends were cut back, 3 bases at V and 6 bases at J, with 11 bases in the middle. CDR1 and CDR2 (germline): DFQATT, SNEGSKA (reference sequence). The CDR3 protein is CSARQLTSEAFF. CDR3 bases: TGCAGTGCTAGGCAGCTGACGTCTGAAGCTTTCTTT.

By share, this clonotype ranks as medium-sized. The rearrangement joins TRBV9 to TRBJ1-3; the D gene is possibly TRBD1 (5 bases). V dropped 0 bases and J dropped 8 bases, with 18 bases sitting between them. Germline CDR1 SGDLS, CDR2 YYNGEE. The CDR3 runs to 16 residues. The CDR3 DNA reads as TGTGCCAGCAGCGTAGAGCCAGGGCCGAGGGGTGACACCATATATTTT. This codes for CASSVEPGPRGDTIYF.

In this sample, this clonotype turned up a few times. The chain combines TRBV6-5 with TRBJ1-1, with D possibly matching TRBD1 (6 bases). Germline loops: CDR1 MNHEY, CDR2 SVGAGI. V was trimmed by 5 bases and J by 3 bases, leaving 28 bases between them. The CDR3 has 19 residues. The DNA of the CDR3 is TGTGCCAGCAGTCCCCTCTCCTCTGGTGGGGGGCGGAAGGACACTGAAGCTTTCTTT. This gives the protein CASSPLSSGGGRKDTEAFF.

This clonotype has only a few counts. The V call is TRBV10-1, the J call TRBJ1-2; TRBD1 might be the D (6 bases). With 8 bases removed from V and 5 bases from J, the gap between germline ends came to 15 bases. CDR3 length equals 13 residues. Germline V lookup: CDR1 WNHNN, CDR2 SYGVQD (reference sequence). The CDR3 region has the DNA TGCGCCAGCTCAAGGGGGGGGGAGTATGGCTACACCTTC. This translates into CASSRGGEYGYTF.

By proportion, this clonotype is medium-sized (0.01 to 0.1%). The CDR3 sequence: CSAPTATYEQYF. CDR3 in DNA: TGCAGTGCTCCAACGGCGACCTACGAGCAGTACTTC. The J gene is TRBJ2-7, the V gene TRBV20-1; D ambiguous. V shed 5 bases and J shed 2 bases, with 10 bases lying between them. Germline assignment: CDR1 DFQATT and CDR2 SNEGSKA (reference sequence). The CDR3 spans 12 residues.

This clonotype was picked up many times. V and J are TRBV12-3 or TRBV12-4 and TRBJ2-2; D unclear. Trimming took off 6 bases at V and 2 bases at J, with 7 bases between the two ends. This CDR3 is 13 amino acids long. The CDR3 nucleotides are TGTGCCAGCAGCCCACCCAACACCGGGGAGCTGTTTTTT. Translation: CASSPPNTGELFF.

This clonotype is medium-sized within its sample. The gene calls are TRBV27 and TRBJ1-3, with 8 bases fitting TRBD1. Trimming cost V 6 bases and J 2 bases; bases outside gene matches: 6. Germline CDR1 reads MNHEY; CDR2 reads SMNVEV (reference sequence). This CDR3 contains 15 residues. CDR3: CASSQGAFAGNTIYF. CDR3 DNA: TGTGCCAGCAGCCAGGGGGCTTTCGCTGGAAACACCATATATTTT.

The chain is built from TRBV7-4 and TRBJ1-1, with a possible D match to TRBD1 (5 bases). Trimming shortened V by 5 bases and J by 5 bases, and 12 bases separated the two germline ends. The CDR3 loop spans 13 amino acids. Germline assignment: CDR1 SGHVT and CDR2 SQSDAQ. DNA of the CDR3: TGTGCCAGCAGCGCCGGGGGACCGACTGAAGCTTTCTTT. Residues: CASSAGGPTEAFF. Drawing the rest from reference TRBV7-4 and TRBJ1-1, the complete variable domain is GAGVSQSPRYKVAKRGRDVALRCDSISGHVTLYWYRQTLGQGSEVLTYSQSDAQRDKSGRPSGRFSAERPERSVSTLKIQRTEQGDSAVYLCASSAGGPTEAFFGQGTRLTVV.

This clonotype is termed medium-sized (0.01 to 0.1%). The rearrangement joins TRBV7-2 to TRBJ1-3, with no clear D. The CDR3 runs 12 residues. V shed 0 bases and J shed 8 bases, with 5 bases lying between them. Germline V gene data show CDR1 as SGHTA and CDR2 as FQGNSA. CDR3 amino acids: CASSLARHTIYF. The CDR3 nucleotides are TGTGCCAGCAGCTTAGCGCGGCACACCATATATTTT.

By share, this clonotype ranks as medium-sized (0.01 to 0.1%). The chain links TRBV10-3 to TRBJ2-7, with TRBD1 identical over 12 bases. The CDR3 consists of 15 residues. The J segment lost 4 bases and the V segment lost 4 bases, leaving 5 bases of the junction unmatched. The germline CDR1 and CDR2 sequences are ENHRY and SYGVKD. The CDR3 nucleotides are TGTGCCATCAGTGGTCCGGGACAGGGGGCTTACGAGCAGTACTTC. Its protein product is CAISGPGQGAYEQYF.

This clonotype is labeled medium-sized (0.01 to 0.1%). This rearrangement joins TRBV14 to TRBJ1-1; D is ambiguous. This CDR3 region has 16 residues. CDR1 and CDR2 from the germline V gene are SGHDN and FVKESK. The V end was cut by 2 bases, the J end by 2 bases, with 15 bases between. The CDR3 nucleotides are TGTGCCAGCAGCCAAAAACCCGGGTCGGAAAACACTGAAGCTTTCTTT. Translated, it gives CASSQKPGSENTEAFF.

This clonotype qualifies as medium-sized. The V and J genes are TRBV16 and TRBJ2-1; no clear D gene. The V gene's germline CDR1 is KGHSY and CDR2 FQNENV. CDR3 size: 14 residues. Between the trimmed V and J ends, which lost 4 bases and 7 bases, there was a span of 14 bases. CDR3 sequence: CASSRPIPGNEQFF. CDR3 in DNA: TGTGCCAGCAGCCGACCGATCCCGGGTAATGAGCAGTTCTTC.

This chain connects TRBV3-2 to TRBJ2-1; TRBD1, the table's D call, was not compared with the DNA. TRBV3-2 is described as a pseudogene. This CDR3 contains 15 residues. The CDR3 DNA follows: TGTGCCAGCAGCCCAGAAGACAGGGGATGGAATGAGCAGTTCTTC. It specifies CASSPEDRGWNEQFF.

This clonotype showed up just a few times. CDR3 sequence: CASSPRGQTYEQYF. CDR3 in DNA: TGTGCCAGCTCACCAAGAGGACAAACCTACGAGCAGTACTTC. The chain couples TRBV18 to TRBJ2-7; possibly TRBD1 for D (5 bases). V lost 2 bases and J lost 2, with 10 bases in between. This CDR3 has 14 amino acids. The V gene's germline CDR1 is KGHSH and CDR2 LQKENI.

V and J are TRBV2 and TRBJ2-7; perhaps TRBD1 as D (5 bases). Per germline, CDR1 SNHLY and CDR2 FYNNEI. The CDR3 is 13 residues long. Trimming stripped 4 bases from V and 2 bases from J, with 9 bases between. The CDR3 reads CASSGQGTYEQYF. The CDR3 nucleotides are TGTGCCAGCAGTGGTCAGGGCACCTACGAGCAGTACTTC. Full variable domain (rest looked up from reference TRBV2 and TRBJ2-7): EPEVTQTPSHQVTQMGQEVILRCVPISNHLYFYWYRQILGQKVEFLVSFYNNEISEKSEIFDDQFSVERPDGSNFTLKIRSTKLEDSAMYFCASSGQGTYEQYFGPGTRLTVT.

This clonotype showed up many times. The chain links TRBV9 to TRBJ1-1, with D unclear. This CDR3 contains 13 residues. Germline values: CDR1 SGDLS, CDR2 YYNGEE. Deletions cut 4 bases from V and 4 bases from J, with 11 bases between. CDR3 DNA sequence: TGTGCCAGCAGCCCATACATGACCACTGAAGCTTTCTTT. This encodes CASSPYMTTEAFF.

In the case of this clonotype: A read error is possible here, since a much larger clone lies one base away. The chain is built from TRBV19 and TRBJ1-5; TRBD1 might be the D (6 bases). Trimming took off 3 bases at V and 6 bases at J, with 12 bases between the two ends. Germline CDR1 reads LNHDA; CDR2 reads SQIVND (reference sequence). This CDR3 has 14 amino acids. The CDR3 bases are TGTGCCAGTAGTATTCATGGACAGAGTCAGCCCCAGCATTTT. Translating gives CASSIHGQSQPQHF.

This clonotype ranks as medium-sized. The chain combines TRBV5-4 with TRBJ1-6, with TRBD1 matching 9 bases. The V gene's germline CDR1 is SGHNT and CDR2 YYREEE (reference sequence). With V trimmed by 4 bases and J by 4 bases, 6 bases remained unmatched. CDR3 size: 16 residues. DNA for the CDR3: TGTGCCAGCAGCGCTACAGGGGGCCGGTATAATTCACCCCTCCACTTT. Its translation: CASSATGGRYNSPLHF.

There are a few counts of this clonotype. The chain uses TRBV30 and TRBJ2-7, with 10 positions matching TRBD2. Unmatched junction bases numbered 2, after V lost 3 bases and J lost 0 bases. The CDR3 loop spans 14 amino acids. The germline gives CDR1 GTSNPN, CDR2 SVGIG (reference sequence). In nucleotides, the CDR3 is TGTGCCTGGAGGACTAGCGGGTCCTCCTACGAGCAGTACTTC. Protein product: CAWRTSGSSYEQYF.

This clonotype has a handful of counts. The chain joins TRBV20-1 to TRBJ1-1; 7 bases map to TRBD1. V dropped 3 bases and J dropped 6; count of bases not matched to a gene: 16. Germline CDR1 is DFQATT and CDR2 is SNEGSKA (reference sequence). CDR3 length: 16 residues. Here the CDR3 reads CSARRRGRGTMSEAFF. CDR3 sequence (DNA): TGCAGTGCTAGGAGGCGGGGCAGGGGGACAATGTCTGAAGCTTTCTTT.